These 9 T cell receptor beta chains were all obtained from the same sample, sequenced in a study of blood T cell repertoires in COVID-19. Sequencing used immunoSEQ multiplex PCR; TCRdb keeps in-frame clones, though not all of them. The sample holds about 180,000 clones; more than 90% are singletons and the top ten take approximately 0.48%. The sequenced material came from peripheral blood. These receptors all stem from a man in his fifties or sixties with acute or convalescent COVID-19.

The gene calls are TRBV28 and TRBJ1-5, with 7 positions matching TRBD1. The V and J ends lost 1 base and 6 bases, in that order; junction bases with no gene match: 6. The length of the CDR3 is 15 residues. Germline V gene sequence: CDR1 MDHEN, CDR2 SYDVKM. CDR3 DNA sequence: TGTGCCAGCAGTTTATTAGACAGGGCTGGTCAGCCCCAGCATTTT. This encodes CASSLLDRAGQPQHF.

CDR3 nucleotide sequence: TGTGCCTGGAGTACAACAGGGAGTCAGCCCCAGCATTTT. The encoded protein is CAWSTTGSQPQHF. The chain carries TRBV30 and TRBJ1-5; TRBD1 is a possible D gene (6 bases). V lost 2 bases, J lost 6 bases, and 11 bases lay in between. This CDR3 has 13 residues. Germline CDR1 and CDR2: GTSNPN and SVGIG (reference sequence).

V is TRBV30 and J is TRBJ2-6; possibly TRBD2 for D (6 bases). This CDR3 has 15 residues. Trimming removed 8 bases from V and 0 bases from J, with 14 bases in between. CDR1 and CDR2 from the germline V gene are GTSNPN and SVGIG (reference sequence). The CDR3 DNA reads TGTGCCCGGCGGGGCAAGCACTCTGGGGCCAACGTCCTGACTTTC. Translated, it gives CARRGKHSGANVLTF. Variable domain in full (rest from reference TRBV30 and TRBJ2-6): SQTIHQWPATLVQPVGSPLSLECTVEGTSNPNLYWYRQAAGRGLQLLFYSVGIGQISSEVPQNLSASRPQDRQFILSSKKLLLSDSGFYLCARRGKHSGANVLTFGAGSRLTVL.

This clone has just a few counts. The rearrangement uses TRBV28 and TRBJ1-5, with D possibly TRBD1 on 5 matching bases. Germline V lookup: CDR1 MDHEN, CDR2 SYDVKM. This CDR3 has 14 residues. The V end was cut by 3 bases, the J end by 6 bases, with 12 bases between. CDR3 loop: CASSLWGVSQPQHF. For the CDR3, the DNA is TGTGCCAGCAGTTTGTGGGGGGTGAGTCAGCCCCAGCATTTT.

This clone was detected only once. The chain recombines TRBV4-1 with TRBJ1-6; D possibly corresponds to TRBD1 (6 bases). Trimming removed 3 bases from V and 9 bases from J, with 18 bases in between. The germline gives CDR1 MGHRA, CDR2 YSYEKL. The CDR3 runs to 16 residues. CDR3 nucleotides: TGCGCCAGCAGCCAGACCTGGGGGCAGGTCGGTTCACCCCTCCACTTT. Residues: CASSQTWGQVGSPLHF.

The chain employs TRBV19 and TRBJ1-6; D is undetermined. Trimming took off 2 bases at V and 7 bases at J, with 9 bases between the two ends. The CDR3 is made up of 14 amino acids. Germline assignment: CDR1 LNHDA and CDR2 SQIVND (reference sequence). The CDR3, as DNA: TGTGCCAGTAGTATAAATTCGGTGAATTCACCCCTCCACTTT. It yields the protein CASSINSVNSPLHF.

The genes are TRBV28 and TRBJ1-5; TRBD1 aligns across 7 bases. The CDR3 contains 14 residues. Trimming took 4 bases from V and 5 from J; bases not matched to a gene: 5. CDR1 is MDHEN and CDR2 is SYDVKM in the germline V gene. The CDR3 spells CASSSRGSDQPQHF. The CDR3 region has the DNA TGTGCCAGCAGTTCCAGGGGGTCGGATCAGCCCCAGCATTTT.

This chain links TRBV5-1 with TRBJ2-7; 7 bases line up with TRBD1. Germline V gives CDR1 SGHRS, CDR2 YFSETQ. J was trimmed by 2 bases and V by 4 bases; bases with no gene match: 21. The CDR3 has 19 amino acids. CDR3 coding DNA: TGCGCCAGCAGCCCTTCTGGGCAGGGGGTTCTAGGGACAGCCTACGAGCAGTACGTC. Translating gives CASSPSGQGVLGTAYEQYV.

The chain's CDR3 is CASSFQGGDTIYF. The CDR3 DNA is TGCGCCAGCAGCTTTCAGGGAGGGGACACCATATATTTT. J is TRBJ1-3 and V is TRBV5-1; a possible D gene is TRBD1 (5 bases). CDR1 SGHRS and CDR2 YFSETQ come from the germline V gene. The CDR3 contains 13 residues. V dropped 2 bases and J dropped 8 bases, with 11 bases sitting between them. The whole variable domain, filled in from reference TRBV5-1 and TRBJ1-3, reads KAGVTQTPRYLIKTRGQQVTLSCSPISGHRSVSWYQQTPGQGLQFLFEYFSETQRNKGNFPGRFSGRQFSNSRSEMNVSTLELGDSALYLCASSFQGGDTIYFGEGSWLTVV.